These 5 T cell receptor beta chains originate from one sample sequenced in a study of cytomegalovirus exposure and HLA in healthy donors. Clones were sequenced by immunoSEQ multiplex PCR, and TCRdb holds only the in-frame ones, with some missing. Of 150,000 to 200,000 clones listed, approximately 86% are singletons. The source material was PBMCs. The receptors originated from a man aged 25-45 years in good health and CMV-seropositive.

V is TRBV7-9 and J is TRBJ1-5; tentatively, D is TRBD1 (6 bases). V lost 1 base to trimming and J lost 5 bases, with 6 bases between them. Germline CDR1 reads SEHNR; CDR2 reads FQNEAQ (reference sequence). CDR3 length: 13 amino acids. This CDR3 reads CASSLGTDQPQHF. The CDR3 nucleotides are TGTGCCAGCAGCTTAGGGACAGATCAGCCCCAGCATTTT.

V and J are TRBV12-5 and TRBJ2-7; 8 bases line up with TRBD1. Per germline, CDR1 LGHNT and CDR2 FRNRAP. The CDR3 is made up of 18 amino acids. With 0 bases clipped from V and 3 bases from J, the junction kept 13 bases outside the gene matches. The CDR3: CASGLVSGGQGAFYEQYF. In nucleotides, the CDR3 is TGTGCTAGTGGTTTGGTCTCCGGGGGCCAGGGGGCCTTCTACGAGCAGTACTTC.

CDR3 protein: CASSGGTGKPSSGNTIYF. The CDR3 DNA sequence: TGCGCCAGCAGCGGGGGGACAGGGAAACCTAGCTCTGGAAACACCATATATTTT. The chain joins TRBV5-1 to TRBJ1-3; 9 bases are shared with TRBD1. This CDR3 contains 18 residues. In germline, CDR1 is SGHRS, CDR2 YFSETQ. V was pared by 4 bases and J by 0 bases, with 11 bases of the junction left unmatched. The whole variable domain, filled in from reference TRBV5-1 and TRBJ1-3, reads KAGVTQTPRYLIKTRGQQVTLSCSPISGHRSVSWYQQTPGQGLQFLFEYFSETQRNKGNFPGRFSGRQFSNSRSEMNVSTLELGDSALYLCASSGGTGKPSSGNTIYFGEGSWLTVV.

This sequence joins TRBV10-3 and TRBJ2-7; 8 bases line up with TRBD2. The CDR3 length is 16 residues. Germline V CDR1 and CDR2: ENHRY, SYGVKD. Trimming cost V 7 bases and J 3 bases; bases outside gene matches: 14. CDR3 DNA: TGTGCCATCAAGGGCTCGAGTAGCGGGGTTCACTACGAGCAGTACTTC. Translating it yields CAIKGSSSGVHYEQYF.

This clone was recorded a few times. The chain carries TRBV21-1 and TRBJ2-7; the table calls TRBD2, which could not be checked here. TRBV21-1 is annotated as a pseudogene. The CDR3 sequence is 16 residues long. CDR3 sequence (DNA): TGTGCCAGCAGCAAAGCGGAGACGGTTGGCTCCTACGAGCAGTACTTC. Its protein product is CASSKAETVGSYEQYF.